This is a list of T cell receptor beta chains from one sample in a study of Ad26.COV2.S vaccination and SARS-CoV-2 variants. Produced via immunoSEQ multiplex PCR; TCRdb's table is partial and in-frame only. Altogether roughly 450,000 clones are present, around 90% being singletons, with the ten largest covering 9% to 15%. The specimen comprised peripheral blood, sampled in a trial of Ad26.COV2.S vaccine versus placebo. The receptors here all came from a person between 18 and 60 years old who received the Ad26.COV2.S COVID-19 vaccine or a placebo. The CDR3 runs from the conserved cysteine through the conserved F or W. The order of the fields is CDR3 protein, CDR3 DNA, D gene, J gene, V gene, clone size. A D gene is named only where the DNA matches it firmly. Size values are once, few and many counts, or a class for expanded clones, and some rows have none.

CASSLHSGLAEAEQYF	TGTGCCAGCAGCTTGCACTCGGGACTAGCGGAAGCAGAGCAGTACTTC	TRBD2	TRBJ2-7	TRBV7-6	-
CASSLWTYQETQYF	TGTGCCAGCAGCTTATGGACGTATCAAGAGACCCAGTACTTC	-	TRBJ2-5	TRBV13	-
CASQAGRGNNEQFF	TGTGCCAGCCAGGCCGGGAGAGGTAACAATGAGCAGTTCTTC	-	TRBJ2-1	TRBV11-3	-
CAIRPGPRDTEAFF	TGTGCCATCAGGCCGGGGCCGCGGGACACTGAAGCTTTCTTT	-	TRBJ1-1	TRBV10-3	-
CSARDPDMAFF	TGCAGTGCTAGAGATCCAGACATGGCTTTCTTT	-	TRBJ1-1	TRBV20-1	-
CAGQPGHNYGYTF	TGTGCCGGTCAACCGGGACATAACTATGGCTACACCTTC	-	TRBJ1-2	TRBV2	-
CASSQTREVEETQYF	TGTGCCAGCAGTCAAACACGGGAGGTGGAAGAGACCCAGTACTTC	TRBD2	TRBJ2-5	TRBV7-8	-
CASSLGPLSEQYF	TGTGCCAGCAGTTTAGGTCCCCTCTCCGAGCAGTACTTC	-	TRBJ2-7	TRBV27	once
CASSQGRTGLIGANVLTF	TGCGCCAGCAGTCAAGGACGGACAGGCCTGATTGGGGCCAACGTCCTGACTTTC	TRBD1	TRBJ2-6	TRBV23-1	-
CATHRGYEQYF	TGTGCCACCCATCGGGGTTACGAGCAGTACTTC	-	TRBJ2-7	TRBV27	-
CASSQEEVVRGGDTQYF	TGCGCCAGCAGCCAAGAGGAAGTTGTCAGGGGCGGGGATACGCAGTATTTT	-	TRBJ2-3	TRBV4-3	-
CASSWGTVMNTEAFF	TGCGCCAGCAGCTGGGGGACGGTGATGAACACTGAAGCTTTCTTT	-	TRBJ1-1	TRBV5-1	-
CASSHELQAQPQHF	TGTGCCAGCAGCCATGAATTACAGGCACAGCCCCAGCATTTT	-	TRBJ1-5	TRBV3-1/TRBV3-2	few